This record looks at one T cell receptor (beta chain) sequence and its context. Its antigen is not known. The germline CDR1 and CDR2 sequences are MRHNA and SNTAGT. This CDR3 comprises 13 residues. V was cut by 0 bases and J by 1 base, with 2 bases left in between. An assay was performed, and its level was deep. Profiling relied on immunoSEQ multiplex PCR, and the TCRdb table lists in-frame clones only, not all of them. The repertoire holds 630,000 or so clones, with 95% to 98% as singletons. The sample belongs to a study of shared clonotypes between healthy human individuals. Whole-study results and caveats: Generally, naive subsets (rather than memory subsets) showed larger estimated richness. Generation probabilities were higher for clonotypes shared across all four sorted-subset donors than for unshared ones.

Naive CD8 cells lacked CD45RO, underwent positive selection for CCR7 and left out terminally differentiated effector memory CD45RA+ cells. The TCR sequence derives from a man aged 25 to 45 in good health. The chain combines TRBV6-4 with TRBJ2-3; D is undetermined. The sequenced sample consisted of naive CD8+ T cells sorted from blood. The CDR3 sequence: CASSDSRTDTQYF. CDR3 sequence (DNA): TGTGCCAGCAGTGACTCGCGCACAGATACGCAGTATTTT.